These 30 T cell receptor beta chains were sequenced from one sample in a study of OX40 agonist ivuxolimab in advanced cancers. Repertoires were generated with immunoSEQ multiplex PCR, while TCRdb's copy carries only in-frame clones and drops some. The sample carries about 27,000 clones, approximately 78% recorded once. Sequenced material: CD4+ or CD8+ T cells sorted from blood, taken in a trial of the OX40 agonist ivuxolimab. The receptor source for this set is an adult with an advanced solid tumor such as melanoma, head and neck, liver or kidney cancer.

This clone was detected once. The junction and the germline gene differ at one end; a read error may be behind it. The sample has other DNA sequences that encode this CDR3 too. The rearrangement joins TRBV9 to TRBJ1-2, with a possible D match to TRBD1 (5 bases). CDR1 is SGDLS and CDR2 is YYNGEE in the germline V gene. The CDR3 extends over 14 amino acids. The DNA for the CDR3 is TGCGCCAGCAGCGTAGAGGTAGCGACAGATGGCTACACCTTC. It is translated as CASSVEVATDGYTF.

The chain joins TRBV2 to TRBJ2-7, with 12 positions matching TRBD2. This CDR3 comprises 15 residues. Trimming took 7 bases from V and 4 from J; bases not matched to a gene: 8. Per germline, CDR1 SNHLY and CDR2 FYNNEI. The CDR3 DNA sequence: TGTGCCAGCAATCCTAGCGGGGGGGCCTGGTACGAGCAGTACTTC. Amino acid sequence: CASNPSGGAWYEQYF.

The chain employs TRBV4-1 and TRBJ1-1, with 9 nucleotides matching TRBD1. From germline, CDR1 is MGHRA and CDR2 YSYEKL. The CDR3 contains 13 residues. V dropped 6 bases and J dropped 6; count of bases not matched to a gene: 5. This CDR3 reads CASRERQGAEAFF. Here the CDR3 DNA reads TGCGCCAGCAGGGAGAGACAGGGGGCTGAAGCTTTCTTT.

This chain links TRBV7-3 with TRBJ1-1, with 8 bases that match TRBD1. The V and J ends lost 2 bases and 4 bases, in that order; junction bases with no gene match: 6. This CDR3 spans 15 amino acids. Germline assignment: CDR1 SGHTA and CDR2 FQGTGA. CDR3 amino acids: CASSLEGQVSTEAFF. The CDR3 DNA is TGTGCCAGCAGCTTAGAGGGACAGGTGAGCACTGAAGCTTTCTTT.

By proportion, this clone is medium-sized. The genes are TRBV19 and TRBJ1-5, with D hard to call. CDR3 length: 14 residues. V was cut by 3 bases and J by 7 bases, with 13 bases left in between. CDR1 is LNHDA, CDR2 SQIVND, per germline (reference sequence). The CDR3, as DNA: TGTGCCAGTAGTATCCCCGGGCCCGGGCAGCCCCAGCATTTT. It yields the protein CASSIPGPGQPQHF.

The J gene is TRBJ2-7, the V gene TRBV10-3; perhaps TRBD2 as D (5 bases). The length of the CDR3 is 14 residues. CDR1 is ENHRY and CDR2 is SYGVKD in the germline V gene. Trimming pared 10 bases from V and 3 bases from J, leaving 19 bases between. The CDR3 sequence: CATAASDSLYEQYF. Written as DNA, the CDR3 is TGTGCCACCGCGGCTTCGGACTCACTCTACGAGCAGTACTTC.

The V gene is TRBV7-9, the J gene TRBJ2-5; TRBD1 is a possible D gene (5 bases). The CDR3 sequence is 15 residues long. V lost 5 bases and J lost 5, with 18 bases in between. Per germline, CDR1 SEHNR and CDR2 FQNEAQ (reference sequence). Here the CDR3 DNA reads TGTGCCAGCAGCGCCCGGACATTAATGGAGGAGACCCAGTACTTC. Translating gives CASSARTLMEETQYF.

This clone appeared once. The rearrangement links TRBV11-2 to TRBJ2-5, with D uncertain. Looked up from germline, CDR1 is SGHAT and CDR2 is FQNNGV. CDR3 size: 15 residues. Trimming left V 1 base short and J 1 base short, with 10 bases between. CDR3 nucleotide sequence: TGTGCCAGCAGCTTAGCCCCGTCTATCCAAGAGACCCAGTACTTC. This translates into CASSLAPSIQETQYF.

This chain joins TRBV19 and TRBJ1-1; the match to TRBD1 covers 10 bases. The length of the CDR3 is 14 residues. Trimming took 6 bases from V and 2 from J; bases not matched to a gene: 3. The germline V gene encodes CDR1 LNHDA and CDR2 SQIVND (reference sequence). The CDR3 reads CASRRDRGNTEAFF. CDR3 in DNA: TGTGCCAGTAGGAGGGACAGGGGTAACACTGAAGCTTTCTTT.

This clone was counted a single time. V is TRBV11-2 and J is TRBJ1-1; 7 bases align to TRBD1. The CDR3 contains 16 residues. Germline V gene sequence: CDR1 SGHAT, CDR2 FQNNGV. Trimming at V came to 5 bases and at J to 2 bases, leaving 11 bases not matched to a gene. CDR3 region: CASSPPWTGSNTEAFF. CDR3 DNA: TGTGCCAGCAGCCCACCCTGGACAGGTTCCAACACTGAAGCTTTCTTT.

The chain is built from TRBV27 and TRBJ2-7; 8 nucleotides agree with TRBD1. With 6 bases clipped from V and 7 bases from J, the junction kept 5 bases outside the gene matches. CDR3 length: 12 residues. CDR1 MNHEY and CDR2 SMNVEV come from the germline V gene (reference sequence). CDR3 loop: CASSTGGKEQYF. The CDR3 coding sequence is TGTGCCAGCAGCACAGGGGGAAAGGAGCAGTACTTC.

J is TRBJ1-4 and V is TRBV7-9; weak D call: TRBD1 (5 bases). Between the trimmed V and J ends, which lost 0 bases and 7 bases, there was a span of 9 bases. Germline V gene data show CDR1 as SEHNR and CDR2 as FQNEAQ (reference sequence). CDR3 length equals 14 residues. The CDR3 region is CASSLAGGSEKLFF. Here the CDR3 DNA reads TGTGCCAGCAGCTTAGCGGGGGGGAGTGAAAAACTGTTTTTT.

The chain couples TRBV5-6 to TRBJ2-7; D is possibly TRBD2 (6 bases). There are 13 residues in the CDR3. Germline V gives CDR1 SGHDT, CDR2 YYEEEE. Trimming left V 5 bases short and J 6 bases short, with 15 bases between. DNA of the CDR3: TGTGCCAGCAGTCGGGACTTTTCCGGCGAGCAGTACTTC. Translating gives CASSRDFSGEQYF.

The CDR3 sequence is CASSPKTVDGYTF. The CDR3 region has the DNA TGTGCCAGCTCACCAAAGACAGTGGATGGCTACACCTTC. The chain has TRBV18 and TRBJ1-2; D possibly corresponds to TRBD1 (5 bases). V was pared by 2 bases and J by 6 bases, with 10 bases between. Germline V gives CDR1 KGHSH, CDR2 LQKENI. The CDR3 contains 13 residues.

The chain couples TRBV5-8 to TRBJ1-4; D is unclear. In germline, CDR1 is SGHTS, CDR2 YDEGEE. The CDR3 consists of 14 residues. Trimming removed 4 bases at V and 8 bases at J, with 15 bases between. CDR3 DNA sequence: TGTGCCAGCAGCCGAGAGAAGGGATTAGAAAAACTGTTTTTT. Its translation: CASSREKGLEKLFF.

This clone was counted a single time. CDR3 amino acids: CASSTKLGGNNEQFF. CDR3 nucleotide sequence: TGTGCCAGTAGTACAAAACTAGGGGGGAACAATGAGCAGTTCTTC. The V gene is TRBV19, the J gene TRBJ2-1; D is tentatively TRBD1 or TRBD2 (6 bases each). The CDR3 is made up of 15 amino acids. The V gene lost 4 bases and the J gene lost 5 bases, with 15 bases spanning the gap. Germline V CDR1 and CDR2: LNHDA, SQIVND (reference sequence).

The rearrangement links TRBV19 to TRBJ1-6, with TRBD1 matching over 11 bases. With 5 bases clipped from V and 8 bases from J, the junction kept 5 bases outside the gene matches. Germline V lookup: CDR1 LNHDA, CDR2 SQIVND (reference sequence). This CDR3 is 15 amino acids long. This CDR3 is CASSSWDRGDSPLHF. As DNA, the CDR3 is TGTGCCAGTAGTTCCTGGGACAGGGGGGATTCACCCCTCCACTTT.

The V and J genes are TRBV19 and TRBJ2-7; 8 positions agree with TRBD1. Germline V lookup: CDR1 LNHDA, CDR2 SQIVND (reference sequence). Trimming cost V 5 bases and J 2 bases; bases outside gene matches: 11. The CDR3 totals 16 residues. CDR3 loop: CASSARQGTRAYEQYF. The CDR3 DNA follows: TGTGCCAGTAGTGCTAGACAGGGGACTCGGGCCTACGAGCAGTACTTC.

The rearrangement links TRBV27 to TRBJ2-4; 10 nucleotides align to TRBD1. The CDR3 totals 14 residues. After removal of 5 bases from V and 8 bases from J, the junction contained 6 bases not matched to a gene. Germline CDR1 is MNHEY and CDR2 is SMNVEV (reference sequence). CDR3 in amino acids: CASSPGQGFDIQYF. DNA of the CDR3: TGTGCCAGCAGTCCGGGACAGGGGTTTGACATTCAGTACTTC.

The V call is TRBV2, the J call TRBJ2-7, with 11 bases fitting TRBD2. The germline gives CDR1 SNHLY, CDR2 FYNNEI. Trimming removed 3 bases from V and 2 bases from J; junction bases left unmatched: 3. This CDR3 spans 15 amino acids. This CDR3 reads CASSEGLAETYEQYF. For the CDR3, the DNA is TGTGCCAGCAGTGAGGGACTAGCGGAGACCTACGAGCAGTACTTC.

The chain couples TRBV6-5 to TRBJ1-1, with D uncertain. The CDR3 runs 12 residues. The germline V gene encodes CDR1 MNHEY and CDR2 SVGAGI. The germline V and J ends were trimmed by 5 bases and 1 base, with 5 bases remaining between them. CDR3: CASSIGNTEAFF. The CDR3 nucleotides read TGTGCCAGCAGTATCGGGAACACTGAAGCTTTCTTT.

The chain links TRBV7-3 to TRBJ2-1; a possible D gene is TRBD1 (6 bases). Per the germline V gene, CDR1 is SGHTA and CDR2 is FQGTGA. This CDR3 has 12 amino acids. V was cut by 3 bases and J by 9 bases, with 9 bases left in between. CDR3 sequence: CASSFTTGEQFF. The CDR3 bases are TGTGCCAGCAGCTTCACGACAGGTGAGCAGTTCTTC.

This clone came up a few times. The rearrangement joins TRBV25-1 to TRBJ2-2, with 9 bases that match TRBD1. CDR1 is MGHDK and CDR2 is SYGVNS in the germline V gene. The CDR3 runs 15 residues. J lost 3 bases, V lost 6 bases, and 5 bases had no gene match. CDR3 amino acids: CASSPGQGDTGELFF. CDR3 sequence (DNA): TGTGCCAGCAGCCCGGGACAGGGTGACACCGGGGAGCTGTTTTTT. Based on the CDR3 plus reference TRBV25-1 and TRBJ2-2, the full variable domain is EADIYQTPRYLVIGTGKKITLECSQTMGHDKMYWYQQDPGMELHLIHYSYGVNSTEKGDLSSESTVSRIRTEHFPLTLESARPSHTSQYLCASSPGQGDTGELFFGEGSRLTVL.

The chain carries TRBV13 and TRBJ2-1; TRBD2 matches at 8 bases. V shed 5 bases, J shed 5 bases, and the junction held 5 bases outside the gene matches. CDR1 is PRHDT and CDR2 is FYEKMQ in the germline V gene (reference sequence). The length of the CDR3 is 14 residues. The CDR3 is CASSSGTSDNEQFF. In DNA form, the CDR3 reads TGTGCCAGCAGCAGCGGGACTAGTGACAATGAGCAGTTCTTC.

This clone came up a few times. The CDR3 bases are TGTGCCAGCAGCTTAGGACCCTCCTACAATGAGCAGTTCTTC. It specifies CASSLGPSYNEQFF. The chain carries TRBV7-9 and TRBJ2-1; no firm D call. This CDR3 comprises 14 residues. V was shortened by 1 base and J by 0 bases, with 4 bases between the two germline ends. CDR1 is SEHNR, CDR2 FQNEAQ, per germline (reference sequence).

CDR3 sequence: CASSQDRDAGSYNSPLHF. CDR3 nucleotide sequence: TGCGCCAGCAGCCAAGATAGGGACGCCGGCTCCTATAATTCACCCCTCCACTTT. V usage is TRBV4-3 and J usage is TRBJ1-6; D is perhaps TRBD1 (5 bases). Trimming took 0 bases from V and 0 from J, leaving 12 bases between them. Germline-derived CDR1 and CDR2 are LGHNA and YSLEER. The CDR3 is 18 residues long.

The V and J genes are TRBV7-8 and TRBJ1-3; 9 nucleotides match TRBD1. The CDR3 covers 17 residues. Germline CDR1 and CDR2: SGHVS and FQNEAQ. V dropped 5 bases and J dropped 1; count of bases not matched to a gene: 9. Written as DNA, the CDR3 is TGTGCCAGCAGCATTAACAACAGGGGGCTTTCTGGAAACACCATATATTTT. This codes for CASSINNRGLSGNTIYF.

The chain carries TRBV13 and TRBJ2-5; D gene uncertain. The better agreement between TRBJ2-7 and the DNA end casts doubt on the J call. The length of the CDR3 is 13 residues. Looked up from germline, CDR1 is PRHDT and CDR2 is FYEKMQ (reference sequence). Here the CDR3 DNA reads TGTGCCAGCAGCACCTCAGGCTCCTACGAGCAGTACTTC. This encodes CASSTSGSYEQYF.

Of note for this clone: Since the CDR3 does not end with the conserved phenylalanine or tryptophan, this likely comes from a read error. It is unclear where the CDR3 begins or ends on the DNA, so no DNA is shown, and the CDR3 is as TCRdb lists it. The chain recombines TRBV21-1 with TRBJ1-2; the table names TRBD1, a call not compared with the DNA. TRBV21-1 constitutes a pseudogene. The CDR3 has 9 amino acids, counting both end residues. CDR3 sequence: CASSKVGQV.

This sequence joins TRBV27 and TRBJ1-2, with unresolved D. The CDR3 is made up of 13 amino acids. V was trimmed by 6 bases and J by 0 bases, leaving 8 bases between them. The germline gives CDR1 MNHEY, CDR2 SMNVEV (reference sequence). CDR3 protein: CASRGPSNYGYTF. The CDR3 DNA is TGTGCCAGCAGAGGCCCGTCTAACTATGGCTACACCTTC.